A single sample gave rise to the 19 T cell receptor beta chains below, sequenced in a study of beta chain features in type 1 diabetes. Expressed TCRB transcripts were sequenced because the entire RNA isolate underwent reverse transcription. The table came from immunoSEQ multiplex PCR; TCRdb's copy has only in-frame clones and leaves some out. The table has about 40,000 clones, around 48% seen once. Material: central memory CD4+ T cells from blood. These receptor sequences come from a woman aged 18-35 years in good health.

V gene TRBV29-1 combines with J gene TRBJ1-2, with 8 bases matching TRBD1. CDR1 and CDR2 (germline): SQVTM, ANQGSEA. With V trimmed by 6 bases and J by 2 bases, 8 bases remained unmatched. CDR3 length: 14 residues. CDR3 protein: CSVPRTGRNYGYTF. The CDR3 region has the DNA TGCAGCGTGCCCCGGACAGGGAGGAACTATGGCTACACCTTC.

The chain carries TRBV7-9 and TRBJ2-7; D call uncertain. This CDR3 spans 11 amino acids. In germline, CDR1 is SEHNR, CDR2 FQNEAQ (reference sequence). V shed 4 bases and J shed 2 bases, with 3 bases lying between them. The DNA for the CDR3 is TGTGCCAGCAGCTCAACCTACGAGCAGTACTTC. Protein sequence: CASSSTYEQYF.

This clone came up a few times. The rearrangement joins TRBV18 to TRBJ2-1; TRBD2 is a possible D gene (6 bases). Trimming shortened V by 5 bases and J by 7 bases, and 18 bases separated the two germline ends. The CDR3 runs to 15 residues. Germline V gene data show CDR1 as KGHSH and CDR2 as LQKENI. The CDR3: CASSKTVRDLNEQFF. Here the CDR3 DNA reads TGTGCCAGCTCAAAAACGGTGCGGGACCTAAATGAGCAGTTCTTC.

The V call is TRBV7-2, the J call TRBJ2-1, with D unclear. CDR3 length equals 16 residues. The ends were cut back, 1 base at V and 0 bases at J, with 10 bases in the middle. CDR1 SGHTA and CDR2 FQGNSA come from the germline V gene. The CDR3, as DNA: TGTGCCAGCAGCTTAGTCGCGTCGAGCTCCTACAATGAGCAGTTCTTC. This encodes CASSLVASSSYNEQFF. The complete variable domain, with remaining parts taken from reference TRBV7-2 and TRBJ2-1, reads GAGVSQSPSNKVTEKGKDVELRCDPISGHTALYWYRQSLGQGLEFLIYFQGNSAPDKSGLPSDRFSAERTGGSVSTLTIQRTQQEDSAVYLCASSLVASSSYNEQFFGPGTRLTVL.

The chain uses TRBV29-1 and TRBJ1-2, with TRBD1 matching over 7 bases. Looked up from germline, CDR1 is SQVTM and CDR2 is ANQGSEA. The CDR3 spans 11 residues. Here the CDR3 reads CGGGDNYGYTF. CDR3 in DNA: TGCGGAGGGGGCGACAACTATGGCTACACCTTC.

The table lists this clone with a count of one. The V gene is TRBV5-1, the J gene TRBJ2-2, with D unclear. CDR1 SGHRS and CDR2 YFSETQ come from the germline V gene. This CDR3 has 17 residues. V lost 4 bases and J 0 bases, leaving 16 bases between the germline ends. CDR3 sequence reads: CASSPRPRSANTGELFF. The CDR3 DNA is TGCGCCAGCAGCCCCCGTCCCAGGTCCGCGAACACCGGGGAGCTGTTTTTT.

The chain joins TRBV27 to TRBJ1-2; D gene ambiguous. Germline V gives CDR1 MNHEY, CDR2 SMNVEV (reference sequence). The CDR3 loop spans 13 amino acids. The ends were cut back, 6 bases at V and 1 base at J, with 9 bases in the middle. The CDR3 nucleotides read TGTGCCAGCAGGGCAGGCCTTAACTATGGCTACACCTTC. Encoded protein: CASRAGLNYGYTF.

The V gene is TRBV5-1, the J gene TRBJ2-3, with TRBD2 as a possible D gene (5 bases). Germline-derived CDR1 and CDR2 are SGHRS and YFSETQ. The length of the CDR3 is 14 residues. The V end was cut by 3 bases, the J end by 4 bases, with 12 bases between. The CDR3 here is CASSWGDLSDTQYF. In nucleotides, the CDR3 is TGCGCCAGCAGCTGGGGAGACTTATCAGATACGCAGTATTTT.

This chain links TRBV5-1 with TRBJ2-3; D remains ambiguous. Germline CDR1 SGHRS, CDR2 YFSETQ. CDR3 length: 16 amino acids. Trimming shortened V by 5 bases and J by 2 bases, and 18 bases separated the two germline ends. This chain's CDR3 is CASSLSVRGHTDTQYF. The CDR3 nucleotides read TGCGCCAGCAGTCTAAGCGTTAGAGGCCACACAGATACGCAGTATTTT. Based on the CDR3 plus reference TRBV5-1 and TRBJ2-3, the full variable domain is KAGVTQTPRYLIKTRGQQVTLSCSPISGHRSVSWYQQTPGQGLQFLFEYFSETQRNKGNFPGRFSGRQFSNSRSEMNVSTLELGDSALYLCASSLSVRGHTDTQYFGPGTRLTVL.

This clone was seen a handful of times. The gene calls are TRBV29-1 and TRBJ2-5; maybe TRBD1 (6 bases). Germline V gene lookup returns CDR1 SQVTM and CDR2 ANQGSEA. CDR3 length: 12 residues. Trimming pared 7 bases from V and 5 bases from J, leaving 14 bases between. The CDR3 is CSALGAGETQYF. The CDR3 DNA sequence: TGCAGCGCCTTGGGGGCCGGGGAGACCCAGTACTTC.

The chain uses TRBV19 and TRBJ1-2; tentatively, D is TRBD1 (5 bases). This CDR3 spans 13 amino acids. V was pared by 3 bases and J by 5 bases, with 10 bases between. Germline V gene data show CDR1 as LNHDA and CDR2 as SQIVND (reference sequence). The CDR3 sequence is CASSIRADYGYTF. Here the CDR3 DNA reads TGTGCCAGTAGTATCAGGGCGGATTATGGCTACACCTTC.

This clone was found a few times. V usage is TRBV7-2 and J usage is TRBJ2-1; 7 nucleotides line up with TRBD2. The germline V gene encodes CDR1 SGHTA and CDR2 FQGNSA. V was clipped by 5 bases and J by 0 bases; unmatched bases: 7. This CDR3 spans 16 amino acids. CDR3 loop: CASSIRAGFSYNEQFF. The CDR3, as DNA: TGTGCCAGCAGCATCCGAGCGGGGTTCTCCTACAATGAGCAGTTCTTC.

This clone was seen more than once but under ten times. The rearrangement joins TRBV30 to TRBJ1-4; 9 bases align to TRBD1. The CDR3 contains 17 residues. Germline V gives CDR1 GTSNPN, CDR2 SVGIG (reference sequence). Trimming at V came to 4 bases and at J to 0 bases, leaving 9 bases not matched to a gene. As DNA, the CDR3 is TGTGCCTGGATCCGGACAGGGGCCTTTGCAACTAATGAAAAACTGTTTTTT. Its protein product is CAWIRTGAFATNEKLFF.

This rearrangement joins TRBV5-1 to TRBJ2-2; D may be TRBD2 (6 bases). There are 16 residues in the CDR3. The ends were cut back, 2 bases at V and 0 bases at J, with 11 bases in the middle. Germline CDR1 reads SGHRS; CDR2 reads YFSETQ. Written as DNA, the CDR3 is TGCGCCAGCAGCTTAGCCGGGACTCCGAACACCGGGGAGCTGTTTTTT. Encoded protein: CASSLAGTPNTGELFF.

Only one count was recorded for this clone. This chain joins TRBV5-1 and TRBJ1-4, with 7 bases that match TRBD1. The germline CDR1 and CDR2 sequences are SGHRS and YFSETQ. The V and J ends lost 3 bases and 5 bases, in that order; junction bases with no gene match: 4. CDR3 length equals 14 residues. CDR3 DNA sequence: TGCGCCAGCAGCTCGGCGGGACAGAATGAAAAACTGTTTTTT. Translation: CASSSAGQNEKLFF.

This clone has more than one count but fewer than ten. J is TRBJ1-3 and V is TRBV7-2; D is unresolved. V was clipped by 2 bases and J by 3 bases, with 2 bases between them. Germline CDR1 reads SGHTA; CDR2 reads FQGNSA. The CDR3 has 12 residues. CDR3 protein: CASSLHGNTIYF. In nucleotides, the CDR3 is TGTGCCAGCAGCTTACATGGAAACACCATATATTTT.

This chain connects TRBV11-2 to TRBJ2-1; the match to TRBD2 covers 14 bases. The CDR3 covers 17 residues. V lost 4 bases, J lost 5 bases, and 7 bases stayed unmatched. The germline CDR1 and CDR2 sequences are SGHAT and FQNNGV. The CDR3 sequence: CASSSRGTSGSDNEQFF. The CDR3 coding sequence is TGTGCCAGCAGCTCGAGGGGGACTAGCGGGAGCGACAATGAGCAGTTCTTC.

This chain uses TRBV10-2 with TRBJ1-1; 10 bases agree with TRBD1. J was trimmed by 1 base and V by 6 bases; bases with no gene match: 2. Per the germline V gene, CDR1 is WSHSY and CDR2 is SAAADI. The CDR3 is 14 residues long. The CDR3 is CASRTGGWNTEAFF. Written as DNA, the CDR3 is TGCGCCAGCAGGACAGGGGGCTGGAACACTGAAGCTTTCTTT.

This clone has a single count. The chain links TRBV6-1 to TRBJ1-1, with D tentatively TRBD1 (6 bases). The CDR3 consists of 15 residues. The V end lost 5 bases, the J end lost 1 base, and 14 bases lay between the germline ends. Germline V lookup: CDR1 MNHNS, CDR2 SASEGT. The chain's CDR3 is CASSRDTLANTEAFF. The DNA of the CDR3 is TGTGCCAGCAGTCGGGACACTCTGGCGAACACTGAAGCTTTCTTT.